The source of this T cell receptor beta chain is a study of vaccination effects on CD4 cells after COVID-19. Deletions cut 4 bases from V and 2 bases from J, with 27 bases between. The CDR3 has 19 residues. Germline CDR1 and CDR2: SGDLS and YYNGEE. Within the ViraFEST assay, antigen-specific CD4+ T cells underwent expansion with viral peptide pools prior to sequencing. Isolation of CD4+ T cells took place after about 10 days of culture. PCR confirmed that the person was infected with SARS-CoV-2 between March and December 2020. Participants got two doses of BNT162b2 or mRNA-1273 vaccine. TCRdb keeps only in-frame clones here, not all; method: immunoSEQ multiplex PCR. The sample has 14,000 or so clones; around 84% are singletons. Note on this clone: As yet, its antigen is unknown.

The material was CD4+ T cells from PBMCs cultured with HCoV-NL63 spike peptides, obtained after COVID-19 vaccination. This chain uses TRBV9 with TRBJ1-1, with a possible D match to TRBD1 (5 bases). The clonotype was recovered from a human donor who had a prior SARS-CoV-2 infection. CDR3 DNA sequence: TGTGCCAGCAGCCTTACCGTAAACCGGGGCAGAGGGTATAACACTGAAGCTTTCTTT. Translated, it gives CASSLTVNRGRGYNTEAFF.